A selection of T cell receptor beta chains follows, all from one sample in a study of cytomegalovirus exposure and HLA in healthy donors. Sequencing used immunoSEQ multiplex PCR; TCRdb keeps in-frame clones, though not all of them. The table lists about 120,000 clones, roughly 83% of them singletons. Sample: PBMCs. The source of these receptors is a man aged 25 to 45 in good health and CMV-seropositive. Each CDR3 is given with its conserved first and last residue. Fields, in order: clone size, D gene, J gene, V gene, CDR3 DNA, CDR3 protein. The D gene is left open where the match is weak. Clone size is not always given. Where it is, it says once, few, many or a class for expanded clones.

clone size: NA
D gene: NA
J gene: TRBJ2-4
V gene: TRBV28
CDR3 DNA: TGTGCCAGCAGTTTACCCAGGGTTGACATTCAGTACTTC
CDR3 protein: CASSLPRVDIQYF

clone size: NA
D gene: NA
J gene: TRBJ2-4
V gene: TRBV7-9
CDR3 DNA: TGTGCCAGCAGCTTAGGGTCAGTTAACAGTCAGTACTTC
CDR3 protein: CASSLGSVNSQYF

clone size: few
D gene: NA
J gene: TRBJ1-5
V gene: TRBV19
CDR3 DNA: TGTGCCAGTAGTCGACAGAATCAGCCCCAGCATTTT
CDR3 protein: CASSRQNQPQHF

clone size: NA
D gene: NA
J gene: TRBJ1-6
V gene: TRBV6-4
CDR3 DNA: TGTGCCAGCAGACCCAGGGTTTCACCCCTCCACTTT
CDR3 protein: CASRPRVSPLHF

clone size: NA
D gene: TRBD1
J gene: TRBJ1-3
V gene: TRBV5-1
CDR3 DNA: TGCGCCAGCACGCGCACCGGGACAGGGGATCAGTTACCTACTGGAAACACCATATATTTT
CDR3 protein: CASTRTGTGDQLPTGNTIYF

clone size: NA
D gene: NA
J gene: TRBJ1-1
V gene: TRBV7-9
CDR3 DNA: TGTGCCAGCAGCTTAACTGGACACAACACTGAAGCTTTCTTT
CDR3 protein: CASSLTGHNTEAFF

clone size: NA
D gene: TRBD1
J gene: TRBJ2-7
V gene: TRBV11-2
CDR3 DNA: TGTGCCAGCTCCTGGACAGGGTCCTACGAGCAGTACTTC
CDR3 protein: CASSWTGSYEQYF

clone size: NA
D gene: TRBD1
J gene: TRBJ2-6
V gene: TRBV4-1
CDR3 DNA: TGCGCCAGCAGCCAGAGGGGACAGCGGCCCCTTTCTGGGGCCAACGGCCTGACTTTC
CDR3 protein: CASSQRGQRPLSGANGLTF

clone size: once
D gene: TRBD2
J gene: TRBJ2-3
V gene: TRBV7-9
CDR3 DNA: TGTGCCAGCAGCTCAAGAAGAAGCGGGGGGGACGACGATACGCAGTATTTT
CDR3 protein: CASSSRRSGGDDDTQYF

clone size: NA
D gene: TRBD1
J gene: TRBJ1-4
V gene: TRBV4-3
CDR3 DNA: TGCGCCAGCAGCCAAGCCCTACATAGGGACAGGTTGGGGGAAAAACTGTTTTTT
CDR3 protein: CASSQALHRDRLGEKLFF

clone size: NA
D gene: NA
J gene: TRBJ2-7
V gene: TRBV11-2
CDR3 DNA: TGTGCCAGCAGCCTACAGTACGAGCAGTACTTC
CDR3 protein: CASSLQYEQYF

clone size: NA
D gene: TRBD2
J gene: TRBJ2-2
V gene: TRBV5-4
CDR3 DNA: TGTGCCAGCAGACTCGACGCGGGAGGCACCGGGGAGCTGTTTTTT
CDR3 protein: CASRLDAGGTGELFF

clone size: NA
D gene: NA
J gene: TRBJ1-4
V gene: TRBV30
CDR3 DNA: TGTGCCTGGGCGGGTGGGTATGACCTAGTAACTAATGAAAAACTGTTTTTT
CDR3 protein: CAWAGGYDLVTNEKLFF

clone size: NA
D gene: NA
J gene: TRBJ2-5
V gene: TRBV29-1
CDR3 DNA: TGCAGCGCGACGACTGGGGCGGTCCAAGAGACCCAGTACTTC
CDR3 protein: CSATTGAVQETQYF

clone size: NA
D gene: NA
J gene: TRBJ1-2
V gene: TRBV6-1
CDR3 DNA: TGTGCCAGCAGTGCCAATGGCAGGGATGGCTACACCTTC
CDR3 protein: CASSANGRDGYTF

clone size: once
D gene: TRBD2
J gene: TRBJ2-3
V gene: TRBV4-1
CDR3 DNA: TGCGCCAGCAGCGAGCGGGGGCCCTCCTACACAGATACGCAGTATTTT
CDR3 protein: CASSERGPSYTDTQYF

clone size: NA
D gene: NA
J gene: TRBJ1-2
V gene: TRBV11-3
CDR3 DNA: TGTGCCAGCAGCTTACCGCGGGACGGTAGTAACTATGGCTACACCTTC
CDR3 protein: CASSLPRDGSNYGYTF

clone size: once
D gene: NA
J gene: TRBJ2-1
V gene: TRBV27
CDR3 DNA: TGTGCCAGCAGTCCAGGGTCAAAATATGAGTTCTTC
CDR3 protein: CASSPGSKYEFF

clone size: few
D gene: TRBD1
J gene: TRBJ1-6
V gene: TRBV9
CDR3 DNA: TGTGCCAGCAGCGTCGGACAGGTTTATAATTCACCCCTCCACTTT
CDR3 protein: CASSVGQVYNSPLHF

clone size: NA
D gene: TRBD1
J gene: TRBJ2-2
V gene: TRBV23-1
CDR3 DNA: TGCGCCAGCACGCGGCGGACAGGGTGTAACGGGGAGCTGTTTTTT
CDR3 protein: CASTRRTGCNGELFF

clone size: NA
D gene: NA
J gene: TRBJ2-7
V gene: TRBV11-3
CDR3 DNA: TGTGCCAGCAGCGGGGGCAGGGGCAACGAGCAGTACTTC
CDR3 protein: CASSGGRGNEQYF

clone size: NA
D gene: TRBD1
J gene: TRBJ1-5
V gene: TRBV12-5
CDR3 DNA: TGTGCTAGTGGTAAGGGACAGGGGGGCAATCAGCCCCAGCATTTT
CDR3 protein: CASGKGQGGNQPQHF

clone size: NA
D gene: TRBD1
J gene: TRBJ1-2
V gene: TRBV5-1
CDR3 DNA: TGCGCCAGCAGCTTGGCGGGACAGGAATTTAACTATGGCTACACCTTC
CDR3 protein: CASSLAGQEFNYGYTF

clone size: NA
D gene: NA
J gene: TRBJ2-5
V gene: TRBV5-1
CDR3 DNA: TGCGCCAGCAGTTCCGGGAACGGGGAGACCCAGTACTTC
CDR3 protein: CASSSGNGETQYF

clone size: NA
D gene: TRBD1
J gene: TRBJ2-6
V gene: TRBV27
CDR3 DNA: TGTGCCAGCACAGGGGGCGCTGGGGCCAACGGCCTGACTTTC
CDR3 protein: CASTGGAGANGLTF

clone size: NA
D gene: TRBD2
J gene: TRBJ2-7
V gene: TRBV28
CDR3 DNA: TGTGCCAGCAGTTTAGGGGCGGGAGGAGCCTACGAGCAGTACTTC
CDR3 protein: CASSLGAGGAYEQYF

clone size: once
D gene: NA
J gene: TRBJ2-1
V gene: TRBV28
CDR3 DNA: TGTGCCAGCAGTTTACTAGCTTGGAATGGGCAGTTCTTC
CDR3 protein: CASSLLAWNGQFF

clone size: NA
D gene: TRBD2
J gene: TRBJ2-1
V gene: TRBV5-1
CDR3 DNA: TGCGCCAGCAGCACGGGACTAGCGGGAGGATGGGATGAGCAGTTCTTC
CDR3 protein: CASSTGLAGGWDEQFF

clone size: NA
D gene: TRBD2
J gene: TRBJ2-3
V gene: TRBV20-1
CDR3 DNA: TGCAGTGCTACTAGGGCGGGGGTCGGGTATTTT
CDR3 protein: CSATRAGVGYF